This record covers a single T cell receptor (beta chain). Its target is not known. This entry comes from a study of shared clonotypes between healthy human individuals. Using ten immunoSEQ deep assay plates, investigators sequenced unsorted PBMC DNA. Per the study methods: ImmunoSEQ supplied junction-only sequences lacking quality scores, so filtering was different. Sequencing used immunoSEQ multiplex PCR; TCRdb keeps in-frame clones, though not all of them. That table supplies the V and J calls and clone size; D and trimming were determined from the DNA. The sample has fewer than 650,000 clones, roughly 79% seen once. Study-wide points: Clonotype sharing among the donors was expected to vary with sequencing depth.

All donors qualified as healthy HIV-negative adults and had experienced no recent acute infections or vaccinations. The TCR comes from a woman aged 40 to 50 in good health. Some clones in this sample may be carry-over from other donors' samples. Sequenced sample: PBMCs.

CDR3 DNA: TGTGCCAGCAGCTGGACAGGGAGTCGCCCTGAAGCTTTCTTT. Translated: CASSWTGSRPEAFF. The chain couples TRBV7-9 to TRBJ1-1, with 8 bases matching TRBD1. J gave up 6 bases and V 4 bases, and 7 bases lay outside the gene matches. The CDR3 totals 14 residues. The germline V gene encodes CDR1 SEHNR and CDR2 FQNEAQ (reference sequence).